A single sample gave rise to the 2 T cell receptor beta chains below, sequenced in a study of cytomegalovirus exposure and HLA in healthy donors. This PCR relied on a set of 60 Vbeta primers and 13 Jbeta primers. Repertoires were generated with immunoSEQ multiplex PCR, while TCRdb's copy carries only in-frame clones and drops some. The data show over 110,000 clones, 82% seen once. Source material: PBMCs. Every receptor here comes from a male donor in good health and CMV-seronegative.

Turning to this clone: Sequence at one end of the junction differs from germline and may be a read error. This chain links TRBV4-1 with TRBJ2-7, with D perhaps matching TRBD2 (6 bases). The germline V gene encodes CDR1 MGHRA and CDR2 YSYEKL. This CDR3 contains 15 residues. The CDR3 here is CASSPQTSFGYEQCF. In DNA form, the CDR3 reads TGCGCCAGCAGCCCCCAGACTAGTTTCGGCTACGAGCAGTGCTTC.

The rearrangement uses TRBV11-3 and TRBJ2-1; 9 bases fit TRBD2. This CDR3 is 15 amino acids long. The ends lost 4 bases at V and 7 bases at J; junction bases unmatched: 8. Germline CDR1 reads SGHNT; CDR2 reads YENEEA. CDR3 in DNA: TGTGCCAGCAGCTCCCAGCGGGAGGAGAGGAATGAGCAGTTCTTC. Translating gives CASSSQREERNEQFF.